The 2 T cell receptor beta chains reported below all come from one sample, sequenced in a study of blood T cell repertoires in COVID-19. Measured with immunoSEQ multiplex PCR; TCRdb has only the in-frame clones, and not every one. The repertoire holds more than 300,000 clones, with around 83% as singletons. The sequencing sample was made of PBMCs or T cells enriched from blood (not recorded which). These receptors came from a woman in her forties or fifties who had recovered from COVID-19.

V usage is TRBV30 and J usage is TRBJ2-2, with 8 bases fitting TRBD1. J was trimmed by 0 bases and V by 4 bases; bases with no gene match: 7. The germline V gene has CDR1 GTSNPN and CDR2 SVGIG (reference sequence). CDR3 size: 16 residues. CDR3 coding DNA: TGTGCCTGGACCCTGACAGGGGCGGCGAACACCGGGGAGCTGTTTTTT. Translating it yields CAWTLTGAANTGELFF.

The chain carries TRBV2 and TRBJ1-2; 10 bases fit TRBD1. The length of the CDR3 is 14 residues. CDR1 is SNHLY, CDR2 FYNNEI, per germline. V dropped 4 bases and J dropped 2; count of bases not matched to a gene: 1. The CDR3 protein is CASSGQGANYGYTF. CDR3 sequence (DNA): TGTGCCAGCAGTGGACAGGGGGCCAACTATGGCTACACCTTC.